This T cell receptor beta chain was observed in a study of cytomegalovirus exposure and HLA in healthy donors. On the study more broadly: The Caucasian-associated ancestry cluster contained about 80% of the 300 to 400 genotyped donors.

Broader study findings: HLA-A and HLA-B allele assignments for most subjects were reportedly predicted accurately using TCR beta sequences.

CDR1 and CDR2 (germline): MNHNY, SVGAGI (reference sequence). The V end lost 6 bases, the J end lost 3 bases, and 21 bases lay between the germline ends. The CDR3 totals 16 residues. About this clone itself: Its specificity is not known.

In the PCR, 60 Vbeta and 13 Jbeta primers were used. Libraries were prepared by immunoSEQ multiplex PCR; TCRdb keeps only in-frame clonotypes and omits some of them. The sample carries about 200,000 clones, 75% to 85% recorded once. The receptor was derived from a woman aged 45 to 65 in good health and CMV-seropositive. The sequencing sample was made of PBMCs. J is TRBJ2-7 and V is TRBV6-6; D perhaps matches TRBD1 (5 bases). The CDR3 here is CASSRFGQGGRYEQYF. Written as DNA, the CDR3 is TGTGCCAGCAGCCGCTTTGGGCAGGGCGGACGCTACGAGCAGTACTTC.